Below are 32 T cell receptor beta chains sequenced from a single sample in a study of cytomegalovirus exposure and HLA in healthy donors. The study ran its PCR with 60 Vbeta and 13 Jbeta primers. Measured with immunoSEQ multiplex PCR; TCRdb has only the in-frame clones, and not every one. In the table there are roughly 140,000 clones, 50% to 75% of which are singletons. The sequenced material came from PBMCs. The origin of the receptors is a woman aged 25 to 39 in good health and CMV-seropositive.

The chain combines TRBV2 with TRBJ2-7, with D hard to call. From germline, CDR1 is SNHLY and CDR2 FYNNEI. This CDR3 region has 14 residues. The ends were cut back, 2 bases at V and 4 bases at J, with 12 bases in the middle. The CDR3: CASSESLAVYEQYF. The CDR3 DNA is TGTGCCAGCAGTGAATCATTAGCAGTGTACGAGCAGTACTTC.

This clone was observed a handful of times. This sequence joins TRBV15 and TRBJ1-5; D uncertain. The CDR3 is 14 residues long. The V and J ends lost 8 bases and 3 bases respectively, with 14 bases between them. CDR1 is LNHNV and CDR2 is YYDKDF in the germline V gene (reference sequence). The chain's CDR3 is CATGETLPNQPQHF. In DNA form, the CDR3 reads TGTGCCACCGGGGAGACCCTCCCCAATCAGCCCCAGCATTTT.

The CDR3 DNA reads as TGTGCCAGCTCAGCTAGGGACAGCCCTAACTATGGCTACACCTTC. Translation: CASSARDSPNYGYTF. The chain carries TRBV18 and TRBJ1-2, with 7 bases aligning to TRBD1. V shed 5 bases and J 0 bases; nucleotides not matched to a gene: 6. CDR1 is KGHSH, CDR2 LQKENI, per germline. CDR3 length equals 15 residues.

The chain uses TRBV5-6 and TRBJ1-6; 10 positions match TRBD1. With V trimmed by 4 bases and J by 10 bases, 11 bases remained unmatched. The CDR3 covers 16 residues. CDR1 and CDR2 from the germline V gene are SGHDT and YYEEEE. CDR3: CASSLARDRGRSPLHF. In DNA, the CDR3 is TGTGCCAGCAGCCTCGCCCGGGACAGGGGACGCTCACCCCTCCACTTT.

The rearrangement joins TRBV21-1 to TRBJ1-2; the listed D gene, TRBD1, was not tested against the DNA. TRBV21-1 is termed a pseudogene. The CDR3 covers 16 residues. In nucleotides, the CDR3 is TGTGCCAGCAGCAAAACTAACCCCGGGACATCTTCTCGCTACACCTTC. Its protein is CASSKTNPGTSSRYTF.

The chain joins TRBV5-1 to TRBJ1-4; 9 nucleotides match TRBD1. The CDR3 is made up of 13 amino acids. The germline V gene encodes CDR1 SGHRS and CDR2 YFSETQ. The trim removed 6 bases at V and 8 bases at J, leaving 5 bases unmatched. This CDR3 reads CASKGQGGEKLFF. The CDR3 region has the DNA TGCGCCAGCAAGGGACAGGGAGGGGAAAAACTGTTTTTT.

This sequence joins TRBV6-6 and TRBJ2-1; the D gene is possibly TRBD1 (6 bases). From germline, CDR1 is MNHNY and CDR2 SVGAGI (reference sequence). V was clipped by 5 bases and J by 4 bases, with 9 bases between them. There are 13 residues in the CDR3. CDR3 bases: TGTGCCAGCAGTCCAGGGGCTTACAATGAGCAGTTCTTC. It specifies CASSPGAYNEQFF.

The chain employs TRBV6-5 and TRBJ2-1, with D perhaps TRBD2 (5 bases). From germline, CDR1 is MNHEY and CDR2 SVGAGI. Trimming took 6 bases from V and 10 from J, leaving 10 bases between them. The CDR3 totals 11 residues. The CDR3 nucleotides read TGTGCCAGCAGGGCCAAGCGGGAGCAGTTCTTC. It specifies CASRAKREQFF.

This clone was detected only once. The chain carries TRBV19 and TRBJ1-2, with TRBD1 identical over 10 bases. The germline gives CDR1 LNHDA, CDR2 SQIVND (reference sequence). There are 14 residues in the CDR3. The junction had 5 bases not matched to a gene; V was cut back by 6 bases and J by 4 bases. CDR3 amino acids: CASRPGQGIYGYTF. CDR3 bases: TGTGCCAGTAGACCGGGACAGGGGATCTATGGCTACACCTTC.

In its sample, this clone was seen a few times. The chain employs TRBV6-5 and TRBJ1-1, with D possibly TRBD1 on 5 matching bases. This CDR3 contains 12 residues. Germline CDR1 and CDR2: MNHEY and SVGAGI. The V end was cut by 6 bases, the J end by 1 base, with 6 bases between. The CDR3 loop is CASSQGNTEAFF. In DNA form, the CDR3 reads TGTGCCAGCAGCCAGGGGAACACTGAAGCTTTCTTT.

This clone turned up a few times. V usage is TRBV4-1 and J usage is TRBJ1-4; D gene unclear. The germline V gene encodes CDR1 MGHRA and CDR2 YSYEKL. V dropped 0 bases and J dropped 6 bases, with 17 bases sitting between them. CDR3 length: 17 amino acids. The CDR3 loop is CASSQERLVDRYEKLFF. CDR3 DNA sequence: TGCGCCAGCAGCCAAGAGAGGCTGGTTGATCGGTATGAAAAACTGTTTTTT.

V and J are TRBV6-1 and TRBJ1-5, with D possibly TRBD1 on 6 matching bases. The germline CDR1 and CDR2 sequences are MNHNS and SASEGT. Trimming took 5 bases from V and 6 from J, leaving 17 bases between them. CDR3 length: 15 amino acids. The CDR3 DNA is TGTGCCAGCAGTTTGGGTACAGGGTACGGTCAGCCCCAGCATTTT. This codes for CASSLGTGYGQPQHF.

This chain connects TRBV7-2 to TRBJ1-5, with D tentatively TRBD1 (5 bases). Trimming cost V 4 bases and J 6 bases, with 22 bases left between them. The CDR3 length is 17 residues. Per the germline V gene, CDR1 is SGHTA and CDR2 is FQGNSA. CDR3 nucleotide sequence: TGTGCCAGCAGCTCCAGAGGCGTTTTTGGGGGGGGTCAGCCCCAGCATTTT. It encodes CASSSRGVFGGGQPQHF.

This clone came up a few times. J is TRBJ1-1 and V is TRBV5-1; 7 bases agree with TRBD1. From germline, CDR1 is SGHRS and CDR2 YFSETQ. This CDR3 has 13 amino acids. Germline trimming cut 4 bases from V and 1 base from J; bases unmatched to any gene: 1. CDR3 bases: TGCGCCAGCAGCCGGACAGGGAACACTGAAGCTTTCTTT. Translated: CASSRTGNTEAFF.

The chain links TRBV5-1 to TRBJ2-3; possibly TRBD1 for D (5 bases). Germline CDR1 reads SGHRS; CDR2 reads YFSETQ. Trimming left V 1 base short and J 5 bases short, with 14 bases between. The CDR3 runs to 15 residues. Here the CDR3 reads CASSLLQAPRDTQYF. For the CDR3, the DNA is TGCGCCAGCAGCTTGTTACAGGCCCCACGAGATACGCAGTATTTT.

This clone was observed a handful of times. The CDR3: CASSLIGTGGEKLFF. CDR3 nucleotide sequence: TGTGCCAGCAGCCTAATCGGGACAGGGGGAGAAAAACTGTTTTTT. V is TRBV7-2 and J is TRBJ1-4; 11 bases align to TRBD1. The CDR3 has 15 residues. The ends lost 5 bases at V and 8 bases at J; junction bases unmatched: 7. The germline gives CDR1 SGHTA, CDR2 FQGNSA.

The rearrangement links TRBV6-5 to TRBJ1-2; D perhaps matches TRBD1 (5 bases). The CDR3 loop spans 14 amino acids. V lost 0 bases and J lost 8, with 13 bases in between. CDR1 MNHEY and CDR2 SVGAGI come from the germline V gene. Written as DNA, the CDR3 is TGTGCCAGCAGTTACTCTCTGGGGCCCTACGGCTACACCTTC. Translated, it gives CASSYSLGPYGYTF.

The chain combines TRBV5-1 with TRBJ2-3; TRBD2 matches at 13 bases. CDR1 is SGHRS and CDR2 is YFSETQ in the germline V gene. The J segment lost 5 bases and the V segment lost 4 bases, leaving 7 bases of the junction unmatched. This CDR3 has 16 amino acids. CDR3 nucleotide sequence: TGCGCCAGCAGCACCCGGACTAGCGGGAGCGGAGATACGCAGTATTTT. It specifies CASSTRTSGSGDTQYF.

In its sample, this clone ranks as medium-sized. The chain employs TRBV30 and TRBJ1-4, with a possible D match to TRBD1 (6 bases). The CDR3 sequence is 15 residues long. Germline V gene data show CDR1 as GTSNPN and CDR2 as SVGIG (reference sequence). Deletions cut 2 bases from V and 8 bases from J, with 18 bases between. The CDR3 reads CAWSPEGVLMEKLFF. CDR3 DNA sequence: TGTGCCTGGAGTCCCGAGGGGGTCCTTATGGAAAAACTGTTTTTT.

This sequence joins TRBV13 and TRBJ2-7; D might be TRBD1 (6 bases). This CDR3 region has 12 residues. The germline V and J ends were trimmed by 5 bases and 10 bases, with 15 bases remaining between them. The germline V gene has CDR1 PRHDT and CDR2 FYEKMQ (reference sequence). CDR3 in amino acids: CASSPGRTAQYF. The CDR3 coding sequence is TGTGCCAGCAGCCCCGGCCGGACAGCACAGTACTTC. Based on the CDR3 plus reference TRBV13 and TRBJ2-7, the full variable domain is AAGVIQSPRHLIKEKRETATLKCYPIPRHDTVYWYQQGPGQDPQFLISFYEKMQSDKGSIPDRFSAQQFSDYHSELNMSSLELGDSALYFCASSPGRTAQYFGPGTRLTVT.

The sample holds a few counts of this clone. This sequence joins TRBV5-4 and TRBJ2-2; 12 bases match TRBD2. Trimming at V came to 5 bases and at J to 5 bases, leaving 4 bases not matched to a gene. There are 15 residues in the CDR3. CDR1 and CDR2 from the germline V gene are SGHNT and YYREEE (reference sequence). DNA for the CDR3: TGTGCCAGCAGGGCTAGCGGGGGGGGAACCGGGGAGCTGTTTTTT. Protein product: CASRASGGGTGELFF.

The CDR3 sequence: CASRADRGSYEQYF. The CDR3 region has the DNA TGTGCCAGTAGGGCGGACAGGGGCTCCTACGAGCAGTACTTC. The chain carries TRBV19 and TRBJ2-5; 9 bases line up with TRBD1. Matching the DNA end better, TRBJ2-7 makes the J call doubtful. CDR1 is LNHDA and CDR2 is SQIVND in the germline V gene (reference sequence). The CDR3 is made up of 14 amino acids.

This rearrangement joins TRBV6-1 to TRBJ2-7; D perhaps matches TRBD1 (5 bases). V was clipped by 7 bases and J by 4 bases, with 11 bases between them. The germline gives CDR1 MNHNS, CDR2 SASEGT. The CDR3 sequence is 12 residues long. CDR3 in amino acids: CASKPQGYEQYF. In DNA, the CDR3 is TGTGCCAGCAAACCCCAGGGTTACGAGCAGTACTTC.

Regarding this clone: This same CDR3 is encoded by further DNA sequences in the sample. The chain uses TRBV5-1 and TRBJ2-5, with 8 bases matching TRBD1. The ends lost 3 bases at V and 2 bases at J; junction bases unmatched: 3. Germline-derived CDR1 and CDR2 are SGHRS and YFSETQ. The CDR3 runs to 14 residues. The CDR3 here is CASSSGQVQETQYF. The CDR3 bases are TGCGCCAGCAGCTCGGGACAGGTTCAAGAGACCCAGTACTTC. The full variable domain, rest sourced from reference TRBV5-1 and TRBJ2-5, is KAGVTQTPRYLIKTRGQQVTLSCSPISGHRSVSWYQQTPGQGLQFLFEYFSETQRNKGNFPGRFSGRQFSNSRSEMNVSTLELGDSALYLCASSSGQVQETQYFGPGTRLLVL.

In nucleotides, the CDR3 is TGTGCCTGGAGTGTGACTTCTACAGATACGCAGTATTTT. Protein: CAWSVTSTDTQYF. The V and J genes are TRBV30 and TRBJ2-3; no clear D gene. Germline-derived CDR1 and CDR2 are GTSNPN and SVGIG (reference sequence). V was cut by 0 bases and J by 3 bases, with 7 bases left in between. The CDR3 has 13 residues.

The CDR3 here is CASTRSPRTNEKLFF. CDR3 nucleotide sequence: TGTGCCAGCACCCGGTCCCCACGGACTAATGAAAAACTGTTTTTT. The rearrangement joins TRBV9 to TRBJ1-4; D uncertain. This CDR3 is built from 15 residues. The V end was cut by 6 bases, the J end by 2 bases, with 14 bases between. Germline V gives CDR1 SGDLS, CDR2 YYNGEE.

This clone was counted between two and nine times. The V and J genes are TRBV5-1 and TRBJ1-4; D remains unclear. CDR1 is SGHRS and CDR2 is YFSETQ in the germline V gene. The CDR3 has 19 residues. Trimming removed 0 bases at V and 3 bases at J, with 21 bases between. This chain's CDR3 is CASSLGELTFHRANEKLFF. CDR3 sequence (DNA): TGCGCCAGCAGCTTGGGTGAATTGACTTTTCATCGAGCTAATGAAAAACTGTTTTTT.

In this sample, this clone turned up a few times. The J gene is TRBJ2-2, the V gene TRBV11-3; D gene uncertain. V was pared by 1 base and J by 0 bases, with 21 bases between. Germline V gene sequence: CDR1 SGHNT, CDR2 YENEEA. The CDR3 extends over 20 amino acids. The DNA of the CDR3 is TGTGCCAGCAGCTTAGGCATCCCGCCTATATTTAGAACGAACACCGGGGAGCTGTTTTTT. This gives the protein CASSLGIPPIFRTNTGELFF. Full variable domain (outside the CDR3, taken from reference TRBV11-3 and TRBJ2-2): EAGVVQSPRYKIIEKKQPVAFWCNPISGHNTLYWYLQNLGQGPELLIRYENEEAVDDSQLPKDRFSAERLKGVDSTLKIQPAELGDSAVYLCASSLGIPPIFRTNTGELFFGEGSRLTVL.

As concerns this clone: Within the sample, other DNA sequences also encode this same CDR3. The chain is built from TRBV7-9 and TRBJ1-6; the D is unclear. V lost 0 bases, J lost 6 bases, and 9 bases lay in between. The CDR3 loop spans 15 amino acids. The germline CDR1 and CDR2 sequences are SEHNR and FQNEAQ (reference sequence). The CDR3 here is CASSLASASNSPLHF. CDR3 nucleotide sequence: TGTGCCAGCAGCTTAGCGTCAGCTAGTAATTCACCCCTCCACTTT.

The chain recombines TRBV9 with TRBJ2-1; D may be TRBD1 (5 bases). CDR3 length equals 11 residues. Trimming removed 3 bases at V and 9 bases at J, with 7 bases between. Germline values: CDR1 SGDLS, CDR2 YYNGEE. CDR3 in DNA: TGTGCCAGCAGCGAGCAGGGTGAGCAGTTCTTC. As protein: CASSEQGEQFF.

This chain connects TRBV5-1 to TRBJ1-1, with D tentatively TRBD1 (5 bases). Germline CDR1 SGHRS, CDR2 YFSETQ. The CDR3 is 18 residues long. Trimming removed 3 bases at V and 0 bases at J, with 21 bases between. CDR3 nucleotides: TGCGCCAGCAGCTCCTATTTATCCAGGGAAGGGATGAACACTGAAGCTTTCTTT. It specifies CASSSYLSREGMNTEAFF. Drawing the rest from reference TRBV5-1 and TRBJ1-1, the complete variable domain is KAGVTQTPRYLIKTRGQQVTLSCSPISGHRSVSWYQQTPGQGLQFLFEYFSETQRNKGNFPGRFSGRQFSNSRSEMNVSTLELGDSALYLCASSSYLSREGMNTEAFFGQGTRLTVV.

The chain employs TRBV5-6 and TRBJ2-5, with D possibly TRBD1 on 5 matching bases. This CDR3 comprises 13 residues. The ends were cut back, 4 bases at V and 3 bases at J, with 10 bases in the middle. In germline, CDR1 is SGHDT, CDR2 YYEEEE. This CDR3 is CASSPGREETQYF. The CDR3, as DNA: TGTGCCAGCAGCCCCGGCAGGGAAGAGACCCAGTACTTC.